This entry describes one T cell receptor beta chain. Germline V gene lookup returns CDR1 LNHDA and CDR2 SQIVND (reference sequence). With 6 bases removed from V and 2 bases from J, the gap between germline ends came to 14 bases. The CDR3 extends over 15 amino acids. Sample treatment: oral pan-JAK inhibitor, 5-10 mg twice daily. These data come from a study of CD8+ T cells in alopecia areata. Extraction of RNA preceded its reverse transcription into cDNA, which served as the sequencing template. Sequencing was performed with immunoSEQ multiplex PCR; in TCRdb, only in-frame clones are kept and a portion is missing. The sample shows 150,000 to 200,000 clones, 58% of them seen only once.

The V and J genes are TRBV19 and TRBJ1-5; tentative D call: TRBD1 (6 bases). This receptor was taken from a human donor with alopecia areata. The specimen was CD4+ T cells sorted from blood, collected at approximately week 55, from a patient treated with tofacitinib. The CDR3 DNA sequence: TGTGCCAGTAGGGCCGCTAAGGGGGGCAATCAGCCCCAGCATTTT. This codes for CASRAAKGGNQPQHF.